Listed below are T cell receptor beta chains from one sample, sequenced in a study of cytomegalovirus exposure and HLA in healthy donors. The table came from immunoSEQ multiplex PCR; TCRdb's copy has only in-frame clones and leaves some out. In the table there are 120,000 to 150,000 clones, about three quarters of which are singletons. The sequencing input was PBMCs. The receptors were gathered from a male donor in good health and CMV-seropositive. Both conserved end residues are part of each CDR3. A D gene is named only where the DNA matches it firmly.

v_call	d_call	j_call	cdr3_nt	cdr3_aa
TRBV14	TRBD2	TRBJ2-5	TGTGCCAGCAGCCAACCGGGAGGGTGGCAAGAGACCCAGTACTTC	CASSQPGGWQETQYF
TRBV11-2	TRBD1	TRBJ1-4	TGTGCCAGCAGCTCATACAGGGGATTGTTCACTAATGAAAAACTGTTTTTT	CASSSYRGLFTNEKLFF
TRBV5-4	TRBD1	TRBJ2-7	TGTGCCAGCAGCTATTCACCGGGACAGCGAAAGCAGTACTTC	CASSYSPGQRKQYF
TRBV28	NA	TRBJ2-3	TGTGCCAGCAGTTTAGGGCTAGCGAGCACAGATACGCAGTATTTT	CASSLGLASTDTQYF
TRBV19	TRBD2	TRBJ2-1	TGTGCCAGTAGAACCGGGACTAGCGGCAATGAGCAGTTCTTC	CASRTGTSGNEQFF
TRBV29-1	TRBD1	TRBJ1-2	TGCAGCGGTGAGACAGGGGGCTATGGCTACACCTTC	CSGETGGYGYTF
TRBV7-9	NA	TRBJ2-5	TGTGCCAGCAGCTTAGCGTCTGGGTTGGGCAGAAAAGAGACCCAGTACTTC	CASSLASGLGRKETQYF
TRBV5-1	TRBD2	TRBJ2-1	TGCGCCAGCAGCAGACTAGCGGGGGGGTACAATGAGCAGTTCTTC	CASSRLAGGYNEQFF
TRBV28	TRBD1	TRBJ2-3	TGTGCCAGCAGTTTATTGCCAGGGGGAACATTTACAGATACGCAGTATTTT	CASSLLPGGTFTDTQYF
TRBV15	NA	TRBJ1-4	TGTGCCACCAGCAGACCCCCGGCCGGAGTAAATGAAAAACTGTTTTTT	CATSRPPAGVNEKLFF
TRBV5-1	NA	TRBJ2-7	TGCGCCAGCAGTTATCAGGGGTTAGAGCAGTACTTC	CASSYQGLEQYF
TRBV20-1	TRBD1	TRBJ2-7	TGCAGTGCTGGACAGGGAATCGAGCAGTACTTC	CSAGQGIEQYF
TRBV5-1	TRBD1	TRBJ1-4	TGCGCCAGCAGCGGAACAGGGGGCGTACATGAAAAACTGTTTTTT	CASSGTGGVHEKLFF
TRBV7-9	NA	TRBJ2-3	TGTGCCAGCAGCTTTCGACAGGCCACAGATACGCAGTATTTT	CASSFRQATDTQYF
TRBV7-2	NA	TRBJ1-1	TGTGCCAGCAGGGAAAGGGGGGGGAACACTGAAGCTTTCTTT	CASRERGGNTEAFF